Below are 23 T cell receptor beta chains sequenced from a single sample in a study of blood T cell repertoires in COVID-19. Assay: immunoSEQ multiplex PCR; the TCRdb copy retains only in-frame clones and omits some. The data hold some 400,000 clones, with almost 90% observed a single time. The material sequenced was peripheral blood. These receptors all stem from a man between 18 and 35 years old with active or convalescent COVID-19.

The V and J genes are TRBV7-2 and TRBJ2-5; possible D gene TRBD2, 6 bases. The V and J ends lost 5 bases and 1 base respectively, with 14 bases between them. The CDR3 totals 15 residues. Germline lookup yields CDR1 SGHTA and CDR2 FQGNSA. Here the CDR3 reads CASSVHQRAQETQYF. CDR3 coding DNA: TGTGCCAGCAGCGTGCATCAGCGGGCCCAAGAGACCCAGTACTTC.

This clone has just one count. The rearrangement joins TRBV9 to TRBJ1-5; no reliable D call. The V gene's germline CDR1 is SGDLS and CDR2 YYNGEE. V was trimmed by 0 bases and J by 9 bases, leaving 13 bases between them. CDR3 length: 14 residues. The CDR3 loop is CASSVEGGERPQHF. CDR3 nucleotide sequence: TGTGCCAGCAGCGTAGAGGGCGGGGAACGGCCCCAGCATTTT.

The CDR3, as DNA: TGTGCCAGCAGCCTACAGGGGGCTTGGGAAAAACTGTTTTTT. Its protein is CASSLQGAWEKLFF. V is TRBV5-6 and J is TRBJ1-4, with 9 nucleotides matching TRBD1. This CDR3 is 14 amino acids long. The germline V gene has CDR1 SGHDT and CDR2 YYEEEE. With 4 bases clipped from V and 8 bases from J, the junction kept 6 bases outside the gene matches.

The chain recombines TRBV19 with TRBJ2-5; D is possibly TRBD2 (6 bases). CDR3 size: 16 residues. Trimming pared 8 bases from V and 2 bases from J, leaving 21 bases between. CDR1 is LNHDA and CDR2 is SQIVND in the germline V gene (reference sequence). CDR3 in amino acids: CASSQPRGPIQETQYF. The CDR3 DNA follows: TGTGCCAGTTCTCAGCCGCGGGGACCGATACAAGAGACCCAGTACTTC.

J is TRBJ2-7 and V is TRBV24-1; the D gene is possibly TRBD2 (6 bases). Deletions cut 4 bases from V and 2 bases from J, with 14 bases between. There are 15 residues in the CDR3. Germline loops: CDR1 KGHDR, CDR2 SFDVKD. Here the CDR3 DNA reads TGTGCCACCAGTGACGGCGGAGGGGCCCCCTACGAGCAGTACTTC. It yields the protein CATSDGGGAPYEQYF.

The V call is TRBV2, the J call TRBJ2-1, with TRBD1 as a possible D gene (5 bases). Germline loops: CDR1 SNHLY, CDR2 FYNNEI. The CDR3 is 14 residues long. Trimming took 8 bases from V and 0 from J, leaving 11 bases between them. CDR3 DNA: TGTGCCAGCCTCGCAGGGCCCTCCTACAATGAGCAGTTCTTC. This gives the protein CASLAGPSYNEQFF.

The rearrangement links TRBV2 to TRBJ1-1; D is ambiguous. Per germline, CDR1 SNHLY and CDR2 FYNNEI. V was pared by 4 bases and J by 1 base, with 7 bases between. CDR3 length: 13 residues. The CDR3 coding sequence is TGTGCCAGCAGTGCGGAGGGGAACACTGAAGCTTTCTTT. This encodes CASSAEGNTEAFF.

The chain combines TRBV7-9 with TRBJ1-5; the match to TRBD1 covers 9 bases. CDR1 SEHNR and CDR2 FQNEAQ come from the germline V gene (reference sequence). V dropped 1 base and J dropped 5; count of bases not matched to a gene: 6. The CDR3 loop spans 16 amino acids. CDR3 DNA sequence: TGTGCCAGCAGCTTAGAGAACAGGGGGCTCCATCAGCCCCAGCATTTT. It encodes CASSLENRGLHQPQHF.

The V gene is TRBV7-2, the J gene TRBJ1-5; 10 bases are shared with TRBD1. From germline, CDR1 is SGHTA and CDR2 FQGNSA. With V trimmed by 5 bases and J by 9 bases, 13 bases remained unmatched. There are 16 residues in the CDR3. CDR3 protein: CASSPAGGTGAGPQHF. DNA of the CDR3: TGTGCCAGCAGCCCGGCCGGGGGGACAGGGGCTGGGCCCCAGCATTTT.

This clone is a singleton in its sample. The V and J genes are TRBV14 and TRBJ2-7; 8 bases map to TRBD1. CDR1 and CDR2 (germline): SGHDN, FVKESK. This CDR3 comprises 13 residues. J lost 6 bases, V lost 1 base, and 2 bases had no gene match. The CDR3 sequence is CASSQARGLEQYF. The CDR3 bases are TGTGCCAGCAGCCAAGCCAGGGGGCTCGAGCAGTACTTC.

The chain links TRBV6-1 to TRBJ2-6, with no clear D. Trimming removed 3 bases at V and 4 bases at J, with 7 bases between. Germline CDR1 MNHNS, CDR2 SASEGT. The CDR3 length is 14 residues. CDR3 nucleotide sequence: TGTGCCAGCAGTGAGCCTCGGGGGGCCAACGTCCTGACTTTC. Translated, it gives CASSEPRGANVLTF.

DNA of the CDR3: TGCGCCAGCAGGTTTTGGCTAGAGGGGACCCAGTACTTC. It yields the protein CASRFWLEGTQYF. The chain recombines TRBV5-1 with TRBJ2-5; a weak D match, TRBD2 (5 bases). Looked up from germline, CDR1 is SGHRS and CDR2 is YFSETQ. The V and J ends lost 5 bases and 7 bases respectively, with 15 bases between them. The CDR3 consists of 13 residues.

This clone was seen just once. CDR3 sequence (DNA): TGTGCCAACCCGACTACAGGGGGCCGAAACTATGGCTACACCTTC. Protein: CANPTTGGRNYGYTF. The chain links TRBV24-1 to TRBJ1-2; TRBD1 agrees at 9 bases. After removal of 11 bases from V and 2 bases from J, the junction contained 11 bases not matched to a gene. Germline values: CDR1 KGHDR, CDR2 SFDVKD. This CDR3 contains 15 residues.

The V gene is TRBV29-1, the J gene TRBJ2-1, with D hard to call. The CDR3 consists of 15 residues. V dropped 0 bases and J dropped 0 bases, with 9 bases sitting between them. Germline V CDR1 and CDR2: SQVTM, ANQGSEA. CDR3 bases: TGCAGCGTTGAAGAGTACTGGAGCTCCTACAATGAGCAGTTCTTC. Translation: CSVEEYWSSYNEQFF.

J is TRBJ1-2 and V is TRBV11-2; D is unclear. Deletions cut 5 bases from V and 8 bases from J, with 12 bases between. Germline CDR1 SGHAT, CDR2 FQNNGV. There are 12 residues in the CDR3. CDR3 nucleotides: TGTGCCAGCAGCACCGGGGAGGGCGGCTACACCTTC. As protein: CASSTGEGGYTF.

The rearrangement links TRBV7-9 to TRBJ2-7, with D uncertain. Germline V gene sequence: CDR1 SEHNR, CDR2 FQNEAQ (reference sequence). CDR3 length: 12 amino acids. V was clipped by 5 bases and J by 3 bases, with 8 bases between them. CDR3 amino acids: CASSKFSYEQYF. The CDR3 DNA follows: TGTGCCAGCAGCAAGTTCAGCTACGAGCAGTACTTC.

A few counts support this clone. The rearrangement uses TRBV6-5 and TRBJ1-2, with TRBD1 as a possible D gene (5 bases). The germline V and J ends were trimmed by 0 bases and 8 bases, with 19 bases remaining between them. This CDR3 is built from 16 residues. Germline V gene lookup returns CDR1 MNHEY and CDR2 SVGAGI. CDR3 sequence (DNA): TGTGCCAGCAGTTACTCGGGGATGGTGGGGCGGGGCGGCTACACCTTC. Its protein is CASSYSGMVGRGGYTF.

This clone came up once. The chain is built from TRBV4-1 and TRBJ1-1; D gene unclear. Germline CDR1 MGHRA, CDR2 YSYEKL. V shed 0 bases and J shed 4 bases, with 18 bases lying between them. The CDR3 totals 17 residues. The CDR3 nucleotides are TGCGCCAGCAGCCAAGAGGCATTAGTCGGATCGGGCACTGAAGCTTTCTTT. Its translation is CASSQEALVGSGTEAFF.

This chain connects TRBV7-2 to TRBJ2-1; TRBD2 matches at 11 bases. The germline gives CDR1 SGHTA, CDR2 FQGNSA. This CDR3 region has 16 residues. The V and J ends lost 4 bases and 2 bases, in that order; junction bases with no gene match: 4. In DNA form, the CDR3 reads TGTGCCAGCAGCTCCGTAGCGGGAGGGCCCTACAATGAGCAGTTCTTC. Residues: CASSSVAGGPYNEQFF.

The V gene is TRBV5-1, the J gene TRBJ1-4; TRBD1 agrees at 7 bases. The length of the CDR3 is 15 residues. Losses at the gene ends were 4 bases for V and 11 bases for J; bases not matched to a gene: 14. The V gene's germline CDR1 is SGHRS and CDR2 YFSETQ. The CDR3, as DNA: TGCGCCAGCAGCATAACGACAGGGAATTTGGACAAACTGTTTTTT. Its translation is CASSITTGNLDKLFF.

The chain is built from TRBV4-3 and TRBJ2-1, with D unclear. V gave up 2 bases and J gave up 7 bases, with 18 bases separating them. The CDR3 loop spans 16 amino acids. CDR1 is LGHNA, CDR2 YSLEER, per germline. The CDR3 DNA sequence: TGCGCCAGCAGCCAAAACTTCCTAGAGGTCTTTAATGAGCAGTTCTTC. Translated: CASSQNFLEVFNEQFF.

This chain connects TRBV24-1 to TRBJ2-5; D is uncertain. Germline V lookup: CDR1 KGHDR, CDR2 SFDVKD. The V and J ends lost 10 bases and 3 bases respectively, with 20 bases between them. This CDR3 spans 15 amino acids. CDR3 nucleotide sequence: TGTGCCACAGCTGCTTGGTCGAATTTAGAAGAGACCCAGTACTTC. Encoded protein: CATAAWSNLEETQYF.

The DNA of the CDR3 is TGTGCCAGCAGTTTGGACAGGGGGCGTACTGAAGCTTTCTTT. Translation: CASSLDRGRTEAFF. V and J are TRBV28 and TRBJ1-1; TRBD1 aligns across 11 bases. Germline lookup yields CDR1 MDHEN and CDR2 SYDVKM. The junction had 2 bases not matched to a gene; V was cut back by 3 bases and J by 5 bases. The CDR3 has 14 residues.